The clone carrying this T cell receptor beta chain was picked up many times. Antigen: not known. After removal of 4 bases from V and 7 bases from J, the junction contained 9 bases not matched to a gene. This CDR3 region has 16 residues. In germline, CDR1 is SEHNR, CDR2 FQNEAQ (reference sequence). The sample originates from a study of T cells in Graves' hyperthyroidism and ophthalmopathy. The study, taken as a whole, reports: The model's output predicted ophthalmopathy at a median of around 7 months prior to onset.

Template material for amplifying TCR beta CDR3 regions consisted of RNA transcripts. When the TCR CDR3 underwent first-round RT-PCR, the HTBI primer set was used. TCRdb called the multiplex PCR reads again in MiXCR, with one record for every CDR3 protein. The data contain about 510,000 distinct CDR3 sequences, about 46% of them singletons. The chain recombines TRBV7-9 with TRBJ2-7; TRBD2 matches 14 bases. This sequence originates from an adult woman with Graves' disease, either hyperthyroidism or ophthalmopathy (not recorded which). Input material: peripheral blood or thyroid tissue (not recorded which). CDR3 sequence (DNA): TGTGCCAGCAGCTATGGACTAGCGGGAGGTTCACGTGAGCAGTACTTC. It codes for CASSYGLAGGSREQYF. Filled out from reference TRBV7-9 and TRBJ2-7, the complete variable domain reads DTGVSQNPRHKITKRGQNVTFRCDPISEHNRLYWYRQTLGQGPEFLTYFQNEAQLEKSRLLSDRFSAERPKGSFSTLEIQRTEQGDSAMYLCASSYGLAGGSREQYFGPGTRLTVT.